This T cell receptor (beta chain) was obtained from a study of graft-versus-host responses after intestinal transplantation. Overall study context: Anti-thymocyte globulin induction, then tacrolimus and steroids for approximately 3 years, went to all recipients.

Assay used: immunoSEQ multiplex PCR; TCRdb lists only in-frame clones, some missing. The sample contains 120,000 or so clones, about 93% of which appear only once. About this clone itself: Its target is not known.

Study findings and constraints: Ileal or blood samples showed some GvH clones first, and such clones were also found in recipient marrow. There was an association between peak levels of circulating GvH clones and early post-transplant HvG declines.

This sequence was found in a human donor who received an intestinal transplant. The sequenced sample was unstimulated CD8+ T cells sorted from spleen or lymph node cells, obtained before intestinal transplant.

CDR3 in amino acids: CASSLAGAGYTF. The CDR3 DNA reads TGTGCCAGCAGCTTAGCTGGGGCTGGCTACACCTTC. The rearrangement joins TRBV7-9 to TRBJ1-2, with a weak D call TRBD1 (5 bases). Germline CDR1 and CDR2: SEHNR and FQNEAQ (reference sequence). V dropped 0 bases and J dropped 7 bases, with 6 bases sitting between them. This CDR3 region has 12 residues.